The clone carrying this T cell receptor (beta chain) was recorded a few times. V lost 0 bases to trimming and J lost 0 bases, with 8 bases between them. Germline V gene data show CDR1 as LGHNA and CDR2 as YSLEER. CDR3 length equals 15 residues. This sample is part of a study of blood T cell repertoires in COVID-19. About the study: The analysed material was cDNA or gDNA that came from T cells, B-cell-depleted T cells, or PBMCs.

Measured with immunoSEQ multiplex PCR; TCRdb has only the in-frame clones, and not every one. The sample has 150,000 to 200,000 clones; around 82% are singletons. Participant-reported clinical history was the basis for cohort assignment. The genes are TRBV4-3 and TRBJ1-2; D gene unclear. The specimen was PBMCs or T cells enriched from blood (not recorded which). This receptor was obtained from a woman in her sixties or seventies with acute COVID-19. CDR3 amino acids: CASSQDSTANYGYTF. CDR3 sequence (DNA): TGCGCCAGCAGCCAAGATTCAACAGCTAACTATGGCTACACCTTC.